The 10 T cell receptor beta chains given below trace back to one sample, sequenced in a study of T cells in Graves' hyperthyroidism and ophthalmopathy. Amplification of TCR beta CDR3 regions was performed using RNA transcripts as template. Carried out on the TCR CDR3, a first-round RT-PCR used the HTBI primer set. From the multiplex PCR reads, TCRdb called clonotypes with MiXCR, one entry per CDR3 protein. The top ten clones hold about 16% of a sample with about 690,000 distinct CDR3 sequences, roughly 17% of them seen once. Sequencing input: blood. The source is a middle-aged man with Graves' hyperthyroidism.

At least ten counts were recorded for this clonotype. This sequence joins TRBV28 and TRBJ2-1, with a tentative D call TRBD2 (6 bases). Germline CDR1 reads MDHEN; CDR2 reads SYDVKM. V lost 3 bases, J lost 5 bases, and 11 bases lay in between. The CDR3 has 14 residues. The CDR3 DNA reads TGTGCCAGCAGTTTGAGACTAGGTAACAATGAGCAGTTCTTC. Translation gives CASSLRLGNNEQFF.

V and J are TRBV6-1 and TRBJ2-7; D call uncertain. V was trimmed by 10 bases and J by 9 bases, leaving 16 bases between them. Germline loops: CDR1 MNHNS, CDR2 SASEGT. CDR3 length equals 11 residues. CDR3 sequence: CATRSLGGQYF. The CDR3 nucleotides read TGTGCCACCAGGTCATTGGGCGGGCAGTACTTC.

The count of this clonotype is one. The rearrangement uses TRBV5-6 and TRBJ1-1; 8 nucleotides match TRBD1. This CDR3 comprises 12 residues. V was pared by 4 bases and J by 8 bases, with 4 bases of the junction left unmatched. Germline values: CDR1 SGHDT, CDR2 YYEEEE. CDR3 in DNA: TGTGCCAGCAGCGCACAGGGGGGCGAAGCTTTCTTT. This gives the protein CASSAQGGEAFF.

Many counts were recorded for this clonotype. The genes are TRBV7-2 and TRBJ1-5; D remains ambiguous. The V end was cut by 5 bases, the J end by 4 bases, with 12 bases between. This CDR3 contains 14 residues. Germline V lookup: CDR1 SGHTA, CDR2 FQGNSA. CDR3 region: CASSLRRENQPQHF. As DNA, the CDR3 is TGTGCCAGCAGCCTAAGGAGGGAGAATCAGCCCCAGCATTTT.

The CDR3 sequence is CSAREDSNYGYTF. DNA of the CDR3: TGCAGTGCTAGAGAAGACAGTAACTATGGCTACACCTTC. The gene calls are TRBV20-1 and TRBJ1-2; possibly TRBD1 for D (5 bases). Trimming pared 0 bases from V and 1 base from J, leaving 6 bases between. The CDR3 consists of 13 residues. From germline, CDR1 is DFQATT and CDR2 SNEGSKA (reference sequence).

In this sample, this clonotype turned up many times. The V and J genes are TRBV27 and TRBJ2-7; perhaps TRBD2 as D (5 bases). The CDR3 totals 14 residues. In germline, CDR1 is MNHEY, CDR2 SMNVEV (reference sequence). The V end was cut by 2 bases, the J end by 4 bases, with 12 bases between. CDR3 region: CASSLRRSGYEQYF. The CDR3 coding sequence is TGTGCCAGCAGTTTAAGGAGGTCCGGTTACGAGCAGTACTTC.

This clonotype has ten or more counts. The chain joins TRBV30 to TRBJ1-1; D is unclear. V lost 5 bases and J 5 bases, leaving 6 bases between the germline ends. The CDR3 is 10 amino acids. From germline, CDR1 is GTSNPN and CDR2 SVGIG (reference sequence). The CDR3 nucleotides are TGTGCCTGGTTTTCTACTGAAGCTTTCTTT. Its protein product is CAWFSTEAFF.

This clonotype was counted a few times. The CDR3 coding sequence is TGCGCCAGCAGCATACAGGCAAGCTCTGGGGCCAACGTCCTGACTTTC. It translates to CASSIQASSGANVLTF. The chain joins TRBV5-1 to TRBJ2-6, with TRBD1 as a possible D gene (5 bases). The V gene lost 4 bases and the J gene lost 0 bases, with 11 bases spanning the gap. CDR1 is SGHRS, CDR2 YFSETQ, per germline. CDR3 length equals 16 residues.

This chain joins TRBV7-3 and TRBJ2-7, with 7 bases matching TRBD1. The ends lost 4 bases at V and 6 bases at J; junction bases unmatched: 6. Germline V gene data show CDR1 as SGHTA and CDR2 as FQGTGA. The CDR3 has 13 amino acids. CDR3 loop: CASSSDRSGEQYF. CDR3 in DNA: TGTGCCAGCAGCTCGGACAGGTCGGGCGAGCAGTACTTC.

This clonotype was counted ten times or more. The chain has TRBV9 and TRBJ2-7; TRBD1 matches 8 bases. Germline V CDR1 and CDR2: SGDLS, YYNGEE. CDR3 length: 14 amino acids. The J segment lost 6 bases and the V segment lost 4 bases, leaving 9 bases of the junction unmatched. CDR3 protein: CASSFRTGPGEQYF. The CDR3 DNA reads TGTGCCAGCAGCTTCAGGACAGGGCCCGGCGAGCAGTACTTC. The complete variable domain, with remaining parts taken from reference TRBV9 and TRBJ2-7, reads DSGVTQTPKHLITATGQRVTLRCSPRSGDLSVYWYQQSLDQGLQFLIQYYNGEERAKGNILERFSAQQFPDLHSELNLSSLELGDSALYFCASSFRTGPGEQYFGPGTRLTVT.